Below, 28 T cell receptor beta chains from the same sample are listed, as sequenced in a study of OX40 agonist ivuxolimab in advanced cancers. The library came from the immunoSEQ multiplex PCR assay. Imported from immuneACCESS, the table was reduced by TCRdb to in-frame sequences with V and J called. These copies leave out some clones; in studies compared against another copy, an unresolved V gene accounts for under half, and the cause of the remainder is not known. Present in this sample are some 40,000 clones, around 73% of which were seen just once. The ten largest clones represent roughly a fifth of the sample. The source material was CD4+ or CD8+ T cells sorted from blood, sampled in a trial of the OX40 agonist ivuxolimab. The receptor set was obtained from an adult with an advanced solid tumor such as melanoma, head and neck, liver or kidney cancer.

This chain links TRBV30 with TRBJ1-6; weak D call: TRBD1 (6 bases). Trimming cost V 0 bases and J 7 bases, with 13 bases left between them. The length of the CDR3 is 15 residues. CDR1 is GTSNPN, CDR2 SVGIG, per germline (reference sequence). The CDR3 DNA follows: TGTGCCTGGAGTGTATCCCGGACAGTGAATTCACCCCTCCACTTT. It codes for CAWSVSRTVNSPLHF.

The rearrangement links TRBV7-2 to TRBJ1-6, with TRBD1 as a possible D gene (5 bases). CDR1 is SGHTA, CDR2 FQGNSA, per germline. V lost 0 bases, J lost 6 bases, and 6 bases lay in between. The CDR3 runs 14 residues. This CDR3 reads CASSLAGGNSPLHF. DNA of the CDR3: TGTGCCAGCAGCTTAGCGGGGGGTAATTCACCCCTCCACTTT.

The J gene is TRBJ2-5, the V gene TRBV27; 7 bases line up with TRBD2. Germline V gene lookup returns CDR1 MNHEY and CDR2 SMNVEV (reference sequence). Trimming removed 5 bases from V and 7 bases from J; junction bases left unmatched: 10. CDR3 length: 14 residues. CDR3 sequence reads: CASSPGLDRGTQYF. CDR3 nucleotides: TGTGCCAGCAGTCCCGGACTAGATCGGGGGACCCAGTACTTC.

In this sample, this clone turned up once. In nucleotides, the CDR3 is TGTGCCAGCAGCCAAGATTTGCAGGGCCGGATTCAGTACTTC. It is translated as CASSQDLQGRIQYF. The chain employs TRBV4-2 and TRBJ2-4; TRBD1 might be the D (5 bases). The CDR3 has 14 residues. Per the germline V gene, CDR1 is LGHNA and CDR2 is YNFKEQ. The V end was cut by 0 bases, the J end by 10 bases, with 13 bases between.

This clone was counted once. The J gene is TRBJ2-7, the V gene TRBV19; TRBD2 aligns across 7 bases. The CDR3 is 14 amino acids. Per the germline V gene, CDR1 is LNHDA and CDR2 is SQIVND (reference sequence). With 3 bases clipped from V and 3 bases from J, the junction kept 5 bases outside the gene matches. CDR3: CASSIGGTRYEQYF. CDR3 DNA: TGTGCCAGTAGTATCGGGGGGACTCGCTACGAGCAGTACTTC.

This clone was detected only a few times. The CDR3 is CASSTPALAGQETQYF. The DNA of the CDR3 is TGTGCCAGCAGCACCCCCGCACTGGCGGGTCAAGAGACCCAGTACTTC. J is TRBJ2-5 and V is TRBV9; D is possibly TRBD2 (5 bases). CDR1 and CDR2 from the germline V gene are SGDLS and YYNGEE. The CDR3 contains 16 residues. Trimming stripped 4 bases from V and 2 bases from J, with 18 bases between.

The chain carries TRBV5-1 and TRBJ1-5; D remains unclear. V lost 5 bases and J lost 3, with 9 bases in between. This CDR3 contains 13 residues. CDR1 SGHRS and CDR2 YFSETQ come from the germline V gene. The CDR3 sequence: CASRGNSNQPQHF. CDR3 in DNA: TGCGCCAGCAGAGGCAACTCCAATCAGCCCCAGCATTTT.

V usage is TRBV9 and J usage is TRBJ1-1; 8 bases line up with TRBD1. The CDR3 loop spans 15 amino acids. V was pared by 4 bases and J by 1 base, with 6 bases of the junction left unmatched. From germline, CDR1 is SGDLS and CDR2 YYNGEE. The CDR3 nucleotides read TGTGCCAGCAGCCCACCAGGACAGGGGAACACTGAAGCTTTCTTT. It codes for CASSPPGQGNTEAFF.

The V call is TRBV7-2, the J call TRBJ2-7; the match to TRBD2 covers 9 bases. V lost 6 bases to trimming and J lost 3 bases; unmatched junction nucleotides: 3. Germline assignment: CDR1 SGHTA and CDR2 FQGNSA. The CDR3 totals 13 residues. The CDR3, as DNA: TGTGCCAGCAGTTTTAGCGGGGGCTACGAGCAGTACTTC. This encodes CASSFSGGYEQYF.

The chain links TRBV7-3 to TRBJ2-1; 8 positions agree with TRBD2. Per germline, CDR1 SGHTA and CDR2 FQGTGA. CDR3 length: 15 amino acids. J gave up 6 bases and V 0 bases, and 4 bases lay outside the gene matches. As DNA, the CDR3 is TGTGCCAGCAGCTTAACTCGGACTAGCCTCAATGAGCAGTTCTTC. It encodes CASSLTRTSLNEQFF.

Written as DNA, the CDR3 is TGTGCCAGCAGCTTAGGAGGGTTCGGCTCCTCCTCCTACGAGCAGTACTTC. It translates to CASSLGGFGSSSYEQYF. This chain connects TRBV7-2 to TRBJ2-7; tentatively, D is TRBD2 (5 bases). The CDR3 covers 17 residues. Germline V gene data show CDR1 as SGHTA and CDR2 as FQGNSA. Trimming shortened V by 1 base and J by 0 bases, and 16 bases separated the two germline ends.

This chain connects TRBV7-3 to TRBJ2-5, with 8 bases aligning to TRBD2. The CDR3 consists of 17 residues. Germline assignment: CDR1 SGHTA and CDR2 FQGTGA. J was trimmed by 5 bases and V by 2 bases; bases with no gene match: 13. The CDR3 reads CASSLQPPGLGGETQYF. In DNA form, the CDR3 reads TGTGCCAGCAGCTTACAGCCACCGGGACTAGGAGGGGAGACCCAGTACTTC.

This clone has only one observation. J is TRBJ2-2 and V is TRBV4-1, with D unclear. Trimming cost V 4 bases and J 5 bases, with 11 bases left between them. Germline loops: CDR1 MGHRA, CDR2 YSYEKL. The CDR3 has 14 residues. The CDR3: CASSRLPSTGELFF. Here the CDR3 DNA reads TGCGCCAGCAGCCGACTCCCCTCTACCGGGGAGCTGTTTTTT.

The chain joins TRBV28 to TRBJ1-3, with TRBD1 matching 12 bases. CDR1 and CDR2 (germline): MDHEN, SYDVKM. This CDR3 region has 15 residues. Unmatched junction bases numbered 2, after V lost 5 bases and J lost 3 bases. CDR3 sequence: CASSGDRGHGNTIYF. In nucleotides, the CDR3 is TGTGCCAGCAGTGGGGACAGGGGGCATGGAAACACCATATATTTT.

J is TRBJ1-3 and V is TRBV6-5; 7 nucleotides line up with TRBD1. The V and J ends lost 2 bases and 4 bases, in that order; junction bases with no gene match: 5. CDR3 length: 15 amino acids. Germline V CDR1 and CDR2: MNHEY, SVGAGI. The CDR3 nucleotides read TGTGCCAGCAGTTACACACAGGGGTTAGGAAACACCATATATTTT. Translation: CASSYTQGLGNTIYF.

V usage is TRBV5-1 and J usage is TRBJ2-2, with 10 nucleotides matching TRBD1. CDR1 and CDR2 (germline): SGHRS, YFSETQ. The CDR3 spans 16 residues. V was clipped by 4 bases and J by 4 bases; unmatched bases: 7. CDR3 sequence (DNA): TGCGCCAGCAGCCTTGGGACAGGGGTTTTCACCGGGGAGCTGTTTTTT. Residues: CASSLGTGVFTGELFF.

The genes are TRBV7-8 and TRBJ1-2; unclear D gene. The V end was cut by 1 base, the J end by 4 bases, with 10 bases between. CDR3 length equals 14 residues. Per the germline V gene, CDR1 is SGHVS and CDR2 is FQNEAQ. This CDR3 reads CASSLVGGGYGYTF. Here the CDR3 DNA reads TGTGCCAGCAGCTTAGTCGGCGGCGGCTATGGCTACACCTTC. Complete variable domain (other parts from reference TRBV7-8 and TRBJ1-2): GAGVSQSPRYKVAKRGQDVALRCDPISGHVSLFWYQQALGQGPEFLTYFQNEAQLDKSGLPSDRFFAERPEGSVSTLKIQRTQQEDSAVYLCASSLVGGGYGYTFGSGTRLTVV.

The rearrangement links TRBV5-4 to TRBJ1-2; D not resolved. CDR1 and CDR2 (germline): SGHNT, YYREEE (reference sequence). There are 13 residues in the CDR3. V lost 4 bases, J lost 3 bases, and 10 bases lay in between. This chain's CDR3 is CASSPELDYGYTF. For the CDR3, the DNA is TGTGCCAGCAGCCCTGAATTGGACTATGGCTACACCTTC.

V is TRBV6-6 and J is TRBJ1-2; 10 bases fit TRBD1. After removal of 8 bases from V and 2 bases from J, the junction contained 2 bases not matched to a gene. The germline gives CDR1 MNHNY, CDR2 SVGAGI (reference sequence). The CDR3 covers 13 residues. The CDR3 DNA reads TGTGCCAGCGGGGGACAGGGGAACTATGGCTACACCTTC. It translates to CASGGQGNYGYTF.

The chain couples TRBV7-8 to TRBJ2-1, with TRBD2 as a possible D gene (6 bases). The CDR3 totals 17 residues. The germline V gene has CDR1 SGHVS and CDR2 FQNEAQ. The V gene lost 1 base and the J gene lost 6 bases, with 19 bases spanning the gap. CDR3 sequence: CASSLDRDSPAGNEQFF. The CDR3 DNA follows: TGTGCCAGCAGCTTAGACCGGGACTCTCCGGCGGGCAATGAGCAGTTCTTC.

This clone showed up just once. This chain joins TRBV29-1 and TRBJ2-7; no definite D call. Germline V gives CDR1 SQVTM, CDR2 ANQGSEA. V lost 4 bases and J 2 bases, leaving 6 bases between the germline ends. The CDR3 sequence is 11 residues long. The CDR3 spells CSVGQAYEQYF. CDR3 in DNA: TGCAGCGTTGGACAAGCCTACGAGCAGTACTTC.

The CDR3 reads CASSLDDRGNYGYTF. In nucleotides, the CDR3 is TGTGCCAGCAGCTTAGATGACAGGGGGAACTATGGCTACACCTTC. The genes are TRBV7-2 and TRBJ1-2, with 9 bases matching TRBD1. The CDR3 contains 15 residues. Germline CDR1 reads SGHTA; CDR2 reads FQGNSA. Losses at the gene ends were 1 base for V and 2 bases for J; bases not matched to a gene: 2. Full variable domain (missing parts from reference TRBV7-2 and TRBJ1-2): GAGVSQSPSNKVTEKGKDVELRCDPISGHTALYWYRQSLGQGLEFLIYFQGNSAPDKSGLPSDRFSAERTGGSVSTLTIQRTQQEDSAVYLCASSLDDRGNYGYTFGSGTRLTVV.

This clone occurred a few times. This sequence joins TRBV19 and TRBJ2-1; TRBD2 agrees at 11 bases. Germline lookup yields CDR1 LNHDA and CDR2 SQIVND (reference sequence). The CDR3 has 17 residues. The trim removed 1 base at V and 4 bases at J, leaving 6 bases unmatched. The CDR3 here is CASSIVTGTSGYNEQFF. CDR3 sequence (DNA): TGTGCCAGTAGTATAGTCACCGGGACTAGCGGATACAATGAGCAGTTCTTC.

This clone was detected once. Here the CDR3 reads CASSFLAGTDTQYF. The DNA for the CDR3 is TGTGCCAGCAGTTTCCTAGCGGGGACAGATACGCAGTATTTT. The J gene is TRBJ2-3, the V gene TRBV28; 9 bases fit TRBD2. Germline CDR1 MDHEN, CDR2 SYDVKM. CDR3 length: 14 amino acids. Trimming at V came to 3 bases and at J to 3 bases, leaving 1 base not matched to a gene.

The J gene is TRBJ2-1, the V gene TRBV15; 8 bases line up with TRBD1. Germline values: CDR1 LNHNV, CDR2 YYDKDF (reference sequence). CDR3 length: 12 amino acids. V lost 6 bases to trimming and J lost 7 bases; unmatched junction nucleotides: 2. The CDR3: CATRTGGNEQFF. DNA for the CDR3: TGTGCCACCAGAACAGGGGGGAATGAGCAGTTCTTC. Combining the CDR3 with reference TRBV15 and TRBJ2-1 gives the whole variable domain DAMVIQNPRYQVTQFGKPVTLSCSQTLNHNVMYWYQQKSSQAPKLLFHYYDKDFNNEADTPDNFQSRRPNTSFCFLDIRSPGLGDTAMYLCATRTGGNEQFFGPGTRLTVL.

The V call is TRBV18, the J call TRBJ2-6, with D possibly TRBD1 on 5 matching bases. The germline V gene has CDR1 KGHSH and CDR2 LQKENI. This CDR3 has 16 amino acids. Trimming removed 4 bases at V and 1 base at J, with 11 bases between. CDR3 region: CASSQGLPSGANVLTF. In DNA form, the CDR3 reads TGTGCCAGCTCACAGGGGCTCCCATCTGGGGCCAACGTCCTGACTTTC. The variable domain in full, with the rest retrieved from reference TRBV18 and TRBJ2-6, is NAGVMQNPRHLVRRRGQEARLRCSPMKGHSHVYWYRQLPEEGLKFMVYLQKENIIDESGMPKERFSAEFPKEGPSILRIQQVVRGDSAAYFCASSQGLPSGANVLTFGAGSRLTVL.

The V and J genes are TRBV5-1 and TRBJ1-4; D possibly corresponds to TRBD1 (6 bases). The length of the CDR3 is 14 residues. V shed 0 bases and J shed 6 bases, with 9 bases lying between them. CDR1 is SGHRS and CDR2 is YFSETQ in the germline V gene. The CDR3 DNA follows: TGCGCCAGCAGCTTGGCTGGGGGCTATGAAAAACTGTTTTTT. It is translated as CASSLAGGYEKLFF.

The chain couples TRBV14 to TRBJ2-2; maybe TRBD2 (5 bases). CDR1 SGHDN and CDR2 FVKESK come from the germline V gene. V was cut by 0 bases and J by 3 bases, with 14 bases left in between. There are 17 residues in the CDR3. The CDR3 region is CASSQDRTEVYTGELFF. The CDR3 DNA reads TGTGCCAGCAGCCAAGATCGCACGGAGGTTTACACCGGGGAGCTGTTTTTT.